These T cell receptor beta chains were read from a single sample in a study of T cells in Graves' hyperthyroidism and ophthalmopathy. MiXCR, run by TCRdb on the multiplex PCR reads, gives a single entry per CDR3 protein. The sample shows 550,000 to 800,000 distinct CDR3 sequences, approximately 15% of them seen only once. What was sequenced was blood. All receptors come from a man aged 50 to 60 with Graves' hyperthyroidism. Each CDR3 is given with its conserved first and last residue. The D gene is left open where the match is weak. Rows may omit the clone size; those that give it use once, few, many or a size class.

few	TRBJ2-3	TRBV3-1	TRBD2	CASSQDVSGRAGWPDTQYF	TGTGCCAGCAGCCAAGATGTGAGCGGGAGGGCCGGGTGGCCAGATACGCAGTATTTT
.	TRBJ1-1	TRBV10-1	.	CASSAVPGGTEAFF	TGCGCCAGCAGTGCGGTTCCTGGAGGCACTGAAGCTTTCTTT
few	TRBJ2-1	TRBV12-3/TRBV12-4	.	CASSLNLNYNEQFF	TGTGCCAGCAGTTTGAACTTGAACTACAATGAGCAGTTCTTC
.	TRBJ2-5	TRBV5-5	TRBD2	CASSFQLAGEETQYF	TGTGCCAGCAGCTTCCAACTAGCGGGAGAAGAGACCCAGTACTTC
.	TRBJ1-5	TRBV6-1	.	CASSQGYAGNQPQHF	TGTGCCAGCAGTCAAGGGTACGCGGGCAATCAGCCCCAGCATTTT
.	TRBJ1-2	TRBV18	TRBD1	CASSPGDRALSGYTF	TGTGCCAGCTCACCCGGGGACAGGGCCCTCTCAGGCTACACCTTC
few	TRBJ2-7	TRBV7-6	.	CASSLGAGYSYEQYF	TGTGCCAGCAGCTTAGGAGCCGGGTACTCCTACGAGCAGTACTTC
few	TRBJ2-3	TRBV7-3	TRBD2	CASSLGLAGVYTQYF	TGTGCCAGCAGCTTAGGACTAGCGGGAGTGTATACGCAGTATTTT
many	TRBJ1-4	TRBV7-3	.	CASSLLPVATNEKLFF	TGTGCCAGCAGCTTATTGCCGGTTGCAACTAATGAAAAACTGTTTTTT
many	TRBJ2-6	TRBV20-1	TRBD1	CSASDRELAGANVLTF	TGCAGTGCTAGCGACAGGGAGCTCGCTGGGGCCAACGTCCTGACTTTC
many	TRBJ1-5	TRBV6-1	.	CASSRQSNQPQHF	TGTGCCAGCAGCCGACAGAGCAATCAGCCCCAGCATTTT
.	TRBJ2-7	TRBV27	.	CASSFNGVEQYF	TGTGCCAGCTCATTTAACGGGGTCGAGCAGTACTTC
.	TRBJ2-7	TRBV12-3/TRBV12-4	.	CASSSGPGREQYF	TGTGCCAGCAGTTCCGGACCTGGAAGGGAGCAGTACTTC
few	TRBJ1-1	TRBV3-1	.	CASSQENPDLGTEAFF	TGTGCCAGCAGCCAAGAAAACCCGGACCTCGGCACTGAAGCTTTCTTT
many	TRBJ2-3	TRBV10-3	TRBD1	CATQGWRSADTQYF	TGTGCCACACAGGGGTGGAGGAGTGCAGATACGCAGTATTTT
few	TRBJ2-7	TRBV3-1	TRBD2	CASSQQSGRVEQYF	TGTGCCAGCAGCCAACAGAGCGGGAGGGTCGAGCAGTACTTC
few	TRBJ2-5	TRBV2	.	CASILDWSQETQYF	TGTGCCAGCATTCTTGACTGGTCCCAAGAGACCCAGTACTTC
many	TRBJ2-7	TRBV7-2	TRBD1	CASSSPRTGEAEQYF	TGTGCCAGCAGCTCACCACGGACAGGGGAGGCCGAGCAGTACTTC
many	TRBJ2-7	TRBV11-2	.	CASSLGVGSYEQYF	TGTGCCAGCAGCTTAGGGGTGGGCTCCTACGAGCAGTACTTC
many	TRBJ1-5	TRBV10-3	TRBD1	CATAGQENQPQHF	TGTGCCACCGCGGGACAGGAGAATCAGCCCCAGCATTTT
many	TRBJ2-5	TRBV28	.	CASSSSGETQYF	TGTGCCAGCAGTTCCAGCGGAGAGACCCAGTACTTC
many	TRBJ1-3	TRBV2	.	CASSEQQGNTIYF	TGTGCCAGCAGCGAACAACAGGGTAACACCATATATTTT
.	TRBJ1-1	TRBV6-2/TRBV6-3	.	CASRPGRQIEAFF	TGTGCCAGCAGACCGGGACGGCAAATTGAAGCTTTCTTT
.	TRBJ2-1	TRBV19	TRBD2	CASSLPQRGYNEQFF	TGTGCCAGTAGTTTGCCGCAGCGGGGCTACAATGAGCAGTTCTTC
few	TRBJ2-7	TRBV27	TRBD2	CTSSLGTSPYEQYF	TGTACCAGCAGTTTAGGGACTAGCCCCTACGAGCAGTACTTC